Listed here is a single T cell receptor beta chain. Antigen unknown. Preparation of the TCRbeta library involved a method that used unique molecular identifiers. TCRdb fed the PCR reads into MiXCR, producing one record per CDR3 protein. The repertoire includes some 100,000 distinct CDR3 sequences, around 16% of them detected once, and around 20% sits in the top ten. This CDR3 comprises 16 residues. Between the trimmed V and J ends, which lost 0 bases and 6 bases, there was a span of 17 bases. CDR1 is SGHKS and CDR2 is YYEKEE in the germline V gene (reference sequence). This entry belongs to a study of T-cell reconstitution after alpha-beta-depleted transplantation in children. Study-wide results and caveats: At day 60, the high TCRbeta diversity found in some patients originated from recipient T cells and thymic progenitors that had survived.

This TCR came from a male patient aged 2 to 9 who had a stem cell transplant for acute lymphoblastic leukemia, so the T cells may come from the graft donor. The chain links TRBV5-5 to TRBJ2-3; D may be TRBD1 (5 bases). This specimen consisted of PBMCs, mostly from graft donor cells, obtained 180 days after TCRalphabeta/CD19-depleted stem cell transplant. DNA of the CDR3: TGTGCCAGCAGCTTGGGGGTTAACGTGGGGCTGGATACGCAGTATTTT. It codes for CASSLGVNVGLDTQYF.